Listed here are 11 T cell receptor beta chains from one sample, sequenced in a study of T cell changes during pregnancy in multiple sclerosis. The assay was immunoSEQ multiplex PCR, and TCRdb's table has in-frame clones only and misses some. The sample lists tens of thousands of clones; approximately 90% were seen once. The sequenced sample was peripheral blood, obtained in the third trimester of pregnancy. These receptors all come from a female donor in good health, enrolled as a control in a pregnancy study.

V usage is TRBV29-1 and J usage is TRBJ2-7; 9 bases agree with TRBD1. Germline V gives CDR1 SQVTM, CDR2 ANQGSEA. V shed 5 bases and J 1 base; nucleotides not matched to a gene: 15. The CDR3 covers 17 residues. As DNA, the CDR3 is TGCAGCGTTTGGGCACCGGGACAGGGTTTCTCATCCTACGAGCAGTACTTC. Translation gives CSVWAPGQGFSSYEQYF.

This chain connects TRBV5-8 to TRBJ1-1; 8 nucleotides match TRBD1. Germline CDR1 reads SGHTS; CDR2 reads YDEGEE. This CDR3 has 11 residues. The V and J ends lost 6 bases and 9 bases, in that order; junction bases with no gene match: 4. The CDR3 spells CASTDRGKAFF. CDR3 DNA sequence: TGTGCCAGCACCGACAGGGGTAAAGCTTTCTTT.

The CDR3 spells CASRVGQGWGELFF. The CDR3 DNA is TGTGCCAGCAGGGTGGGACAGGGGTGGGGGGAGCTGTTTTTT. V is TRBV6-5 and J is TRBJ2-2; 10 bases match TRBD1. V shed 6 bases and J 8 bases; nucleotides not matched to a gene: 6. Per germline, CDR1 MNHEY and CDR2 SVGAGI. The CDR3 is 14 amino acids.

The chain is built from TRBV11-3 and TRBJ2-1, with TRBD2 as a possible D gene (6 bases). Germline CDR1 is SGHNT and CDR2 is YENEEA. Trimming left V 3 bases short and J 2 bases short, with 11 bases between. The CDR3 has 15 amino acids. The CDR3 DNA reads TGTGCCAGCAGCTTCGGGGAGGCGACCTACAATGAGCAGTTCTTC. It is translated as CASSFGEATYNEQFF.

The chain has TRBV7-6 and TRBJ2-3; no reliable D call. Per the germline V gene, CDR1 is SGHVS and CDR2 is FNYEAQ. This CDR3 has 13 residues. V lost 5 bases to trimming and J lost 5 bases, with 11 bases between them. This chain's CDR3 is CASSPTRQDTQYF. In nucleotides, the CDR3 is TGTGCCAGCAGCCCCACCCGACAAGATACGCAGTATTTT.

The chain links TRBV7-6 to TRBJ2-2, with D tentatively TRBD1 (5 bases). Trimming pared 4 bases from V and 3 bases from J, leaving 6 bases between. CDR1 and CDR2 (germline): SGHVS, FNYEAQ. The CDR3 sequence is 13 residues long. CDR3 in DNA: TGTGCCAGCAGCTCAGGGTACACCGGGGAGCTGTTTTTT. Its translation is CASSSGYTGELFF.

The V gene is TRBV7-9, the J gene TRBJ2-7; 11 bases agree with TRBD1. J was trimmed by 7 bases and V by 5 bases; bases with no gene match: 7. This CDR3 region has 14 residues. Looked up from germline, CDR1 is SEHNR and CDR2 is FQNEAQ (reference sequence). CDR3 sequence: CASSRGQGAREQYF. CDR3 in DNA: TGTGCCAGCAGCCGAGGACAGGGGGCGCGGGAGCAGTACTTC.

V gene TRBV6-5 combines with J gene TRBJ1-3; D uncertain. V dropped 6 bases and J dropped 4 bases, with 10 bases sitting between them. This CDR3 comprises 13 residues. The V gene's germline CDR1 is MNHEY and CDR2 SVGAGI. Written as DNA, the CDR3 is TGTGCCAGCAGCTACCGAGGGGGAAACACCATATATTTT. Its translation is CASSYRGGNTIYF.

The chain carries TRBV14 and TRBJ2-7; D may be TRBD1 (6 bases). The germline V gene has CDR1 SGHDN and CDR2 FVKESK. V lost 5 bases and J 7 bases, leaving 18 bases between the germline ends. The CDR3 is 14 amino acids. The DNA of the CDR3 is TGTGCCAGCAGCTCGGGACAATATCAGGGGGAGCAGTACTTC. Translation: CASSSGQYQGEQYF.

The J gene is TRBJ2-1, the V gene TRBV9; 7 bases agree with TRBD1. V trimming: 4 bases; J trimming: 5 bases; junction bases outside the gene matches: 6. The CDR3 has 14 amino acids. CDR1 is SGDLS and CDR2 is YYNGEE in the germline V gene. CDR3 loop: CASSPTQGNNEQFF. CDR3 DNA sequence: TGTGCCAGCAGCCCCACACAGGGGAACAATGAGCAGTTCTTC.

This sequence joins TRBV28 and TRBJ2-6; D is unclear. V lost 3 bases to trimming and J lost 0 bases, with 3 bases between them. This CDR3 is built from 14 residues. Looked up from germline, CDR1 is MDHEN and CDR2 is SYDVKM. Here the CDR3 DNA reads TGTGCCAGCAGTTTTCACTCTGGGGCCAACGTCCTGACTTTC. It translates to CASSFHSGANVLTF.